These 14 T cell receptor beta chains were sequenced from one sample in a study of blood T cell repertoires in COVID-19. Generated by immunoSEQ multiplex PCR, the TCRdb table keeps only in-frame clones and is missing some. This repertoire shows 45,000 or so clones, 80% to 90% found once; its top ten account for 9.2%. The sequencing sample was made of peripheral blood. These receptors were taken from a human donor in a cohort sampled during active COVID-19.

The chain is built from TRBV18 and TRBJ2-1; TRBD2 matches at 9 bases. CDR1 is KGHSH, CDR2 LQKENI, per germline. The ends lost 3 bases at V and 8 bases at J; junction bases unmatched: 8. The CDR3 consists of 15 residues. The CDR3 DNA sequence: TGTGCCAGCTCACCGGGCGGGGGGGCCGGCGATGAGCAGTTCTTC. Translation gives CASSPGGGAGDEQFF.

The chain uses TRBV12-3 or TRBV12-4 and TRBJ1-1; D is undetermined. V was cut by 8 bases and J by 8 bases, with 18 bases left in between. The CDR3 has 13 residues. Here the CDR3 reads CASGYRRHLEAFF. The CDR3 nucleotides are TGTGCCAGCGGGTACAGACGACACTTGGAAGCTTTCTTT.

The chain is built from TRBV19 and TRBJ2-6, with D possibly matching TRBD1 (6 bases). The CDR3 spans 16 residues. V lost 3 bases and J 4 bases, leaving 13 bases between the germline ends. Looked up from germline, CDR1 is LNHDA and CDR2 is SQIVND (reference sequence). CDR3 sequence reads: CASSIGKGDGANVLTF. Here the CDR3 DNA reads TGTGCCAGTAGTATTGGGAAGGGGGACGGGGCCAACGTCCTGACTTTC.

The chain couples TRBV11-3 to TRBJ1-2, with TRBD1 matching 10 bases. With V trimmed by 5 bases and J by 3 bases, 12 bases remained unmatched. Germline V gene data show CDR1 as SGHNT and CDR2 as YENEEA. There are 17 residues in the CDR3. Written as DNA, the CDR3 is TGTGCCAGCAGCCCCAGACAGGGGGCGCCTATCTACTATGGCTACACCTTC. This encodes CASSPRQGAPIYYGYTF. Drawing the rest from reference TRBV11-3 and TRBJ1-2, the complete variable domain is EAGVVQSPRYKIIEKKQPVAFWCNPISGHNTLYWYLQNLGQGPELLIRYENEEAVDDSQLPKDRFSAERLKGVDSTLKIQPAELGDSAVYLCASSPRQGAPIYYGYTFGSGTRLTVV.

The chain couples TRBV9 to TRBJ1-4; 8 bases fit TRBD1. Germline loops: CDR1 SGDLS, CDR2 YYNGEE. The junction had 7 bases not matched to a gene; V was cut back by 3 bases and J by 6 bases. CDR3 length: 15 amino acids. Here the CDR3 reads CASSGADRGYEKLFF. The CDR3 nucleotides read TGTGCCAGCAGCGGGGCCGACAGGGGTTATGAAAAACTGTTTTTT.

This chain uses TRBV7-3 with TRBJ2-7; no reliable D call. The CDR3 runs to 14 residues. CDR1 is SGHTA and CDR2 is FQGTGA in the germline V gene. V dropped 1 base and J dropped 3 bases, with 10 bases sitting between them. This CDR3 reads CASSLMPGNYEQYF. CDR3 sequence (DNA): TGTGCCAGCAGCTTAATGCCAGGAAACTACGAGCAGTACTTC.

The rearrangement uses TRBV25-1 and TRBJ2-7; possibly TRBD1 for D (5 bases). This CDR3 region has 14 residues. The germline gives CDR1 MGHDK, CDR2 SYGVNS. V was shortened by 8 bases and J by 2 bases, with 16 bases between the two germline ends. The CDR3 sequence is CASSLWTPPYEQYF. CDR3 bases: TGTGCCAGCTCCCTCTGGACACCTCCCTACGAGCAGTACTTC.

The chain carries TRBV13 and TRBJ1-6; TRBD1 aligns across 9 bases. J lost 5 bases, V lost 5 bases, and 7 bases had no gene match. Germline CDR1 and CDR2: PRHDT and FYEKMQ (reference sequence). The CDR3 runs to 16 residues. This CDR3 is CASSPPRDRDNSPLHF. The CDR3 DNA follows: TGTGCCAGCAGCCCGCCCCGGGACAGGGATAATTCACCCCTCCACTTT. The full variable domain, its missing parts supplied by reference TRBV13 and TRBJ1-6, is AAGVIQSPRHLIKEKRETATLKCYPIPRHDTVYWYQQGPGQDPQFLISFYEKMQSDKGSIPDRFSAQQFSDYHSELNMSSLELGDSALYFCASSPPRDRDNSPLHFGNGTRLTVT.

The V call is TRBV5-8, the J call TRBJ2-1, with D perhaps TRBD1 (6 bases). CDR1 and CDR2 from the germline V gene are SGHTS and YDEGEE. Trimming removed 1 base at V and 2 bases at J, with 10 bases between. The CDR3 extends over 15 amino acids. Here the CDR3 reads CASSLPGTTYNEQFF. In DNA form, the CDR3 reads TGTGCCAGCAGCTTGCCCGGGACAACCTACAATGAGCAGTTCTTC.

V gene TRBV7-9 combines with J gene TRBJ2-1; D gene ambiguous. The V end lost 3 bases, the J end lost 0 bases, and 9 bases lay between the germline ends. CDR1 is SEHNR and CDR2 is FQNEAQ in the germline V gene (reference sequence). This CDR3 spans 15 amino acids. The chain's CDR3 is CASSLRLNSYNEQFF. CDR3 sequence (DNA): TGTGCCAGCAGCTTGCGGTTGAACTCCTACAATGAGCAGTTCTTC. Filled out from reference TRBV7-9 and TRBJ2-1, the complete variable domain reads DTGVSQNPRHKITKRGQNVTFRCDPISEHNRLYWYRQTLGQGPEFLTYFQNEAQLEKSRLLSDRFSAERPKGSFSTLEIQRTEQGDSAMYLCASSLRLNSYNEQFFGPGTRLTVL.

V and J are TRBV21-1 and TRBJ1-5. TRBV21-1 is flagged as a pseudogene. CDR3 length: 16 amino acids. The DNA for the CDR3 is TGTGCCAGCAGCAAAGTCGGCGGGTATAGCAATCAGCCCCAGCATTTT. Translation gives CASSKVGGYSNQPQHF.

The chain couples TRBV5-1 to TRBJ1-4; 7 positions match TRBD1. With 2 bases clipped from V and 7 bases from J, the junction kept 5 bases outside the gene matches. Germline loops: CDR1 SGHRS, CDR2 YFSETQ. This CDR3 is built from 14 residues. The CDR3 nucleotides read TGCGCCAGCAGCTTACAGGGGCTGGGTGAAAAACTGTTTTTT. It codes for CASSLQGLGEKLFF.

The genes are TRBV28 and TRBJ1-2; D possibly corresponds to TRBD1 (6 bases). The length of the CDR3 is 16 residues. Trimming removed 4 bases at V and 6 bases at J, with 21 bases between. Germline V lookup: CDR1 MDHEN, CDR2 SYDVKM. The CDR3 DNA reads as TGTGCCAGCAGTTCTAACGGGGGGCGCAAAGGAAATGGCTACACCTTC. Its translation: CASSSNGGRKGNGYTF.

The chain links TRBV13 to TRBJ1-5; 8 bases fit TRBD1. This CDR3 is 15 amino acids long. Trimming cost V 5 bases and J 3 bases; bases outside gene matches: 6. Germline assignment: CDR1 PRHDT and CDR2 FYEKMQ (reference sequence). CDR3 region: CASSPGQGHNQPQHF. In nucleotides, the CDR3 is TGTGCCAGCAGCCCTGGACAGGGCCACAATCAGCCCCAGCATTTT.